One TCR beta chain is described in this entry. This sample stems from a study of control samples from healthy donors and cancer patients. The CDR3 is made up of 16 amino acids. Germline V gives CDR1 KGHDR, CDR2 SFDVKD. The V end lost 3 bases, the J end lost 8 bases, and 19 bases lay between the germline ends. Generated by immunoSEQ multiplex PCR, the TCRdb table keeps only in-frame clones and is missing some. Among some 150,000 clones listed, 95% to 96% were seen once. The gene calls are TRBV24-1 and TRBJ2-1, with a tentative D call TRBD2 (6 bases). This receptor was taken from a woman aged 25 to 39 in good health. Sequencing was performed on blood. In DNA, the CDR3 is TGTGCCACCAGTGATCGAATCTGGGACTCTTTCGATGAGCAGTTCTTC. Its translation is CATSDRIWDSFDEQFF.